Below are 11 T cell receptor beta chains sequenced from a single sample in a study of cytomegalovirus exposure and HLA in healthy donors (dated by TCRdb to 2016 to 2017). Receptors were amplified or captured by the immunoSEQ multiplex PCR assay. The multiplex PCR relied on a mix of 60 forward primers for TCR Vbeta segments and 13 reverse primers for TCR Jbeta segments. TCRdb re-hosts the immuneACCESS table, in-frame sequences only. Its copies lack some clones; in the studies checked, an unresolved V gene accounts for under half of them, and the cause for the rest is not known. The sample table shows about 170,000 clones, and about 59% are seen once. Roughly 2.9% of the sample lies in the top ten. Sequenced input: PBMCs. These TCRs come from a man aged 35-49 years in good health and CMV-seronegative.

The chain employs TRBV29-1 and TRBJ2-2; tentative D call: TRBD2 (5 bases). CDR1 is SQVTM, CDR2 ANQGSEA, per germline. The ends were cut back, 0 bases at V and 1 base at J, with 6 bases in the middle. The CDR3 contains 14 residues. The CDR3 DNA reads as TGCAGCGTTGAAGATGGAGGGAACACCGGGGAGCTGTTTTTT. This gives the protein CSVEDGGNTGELFF.

The CDR3 bases are TGCGCCAGCAGCCTGGGGACTAGCGGGGAGCACGCAGATACGCAGTATTTT. Its protein product is CASSLGTSGEHADTQYF. The chain links TRBV5-1 to TRBJ2-3; 13 bases fit TRBD2. This CDR3 is built from 17 residues. Germline CDR1 and CDR2: SGHRS and YFSETQ. Trimming at V came to 4 bases and at J to 4 bases, leaving 9 bases not matched to a gene.

V gene TRBV18 combines with J gene TRBJ1-1; 9 bases fit TRBD1. The CDR3 sequence is 14 residues long. The V gene end was trimmed by 6 bases and the J gene end by 5 bases; junction bases not matched to a gene: 7. Germline CDR1 reads KGHSH; CDR2 reads LQKENI. CDR3 DNA: TGTGCCAGCTCTCGACAGGGGGGGTATACTGAAGCTTTCTTT. Translation: CASSRQGGYTEAFF.

CDR3 coding DNA: TGCGCCAGCAGCCAAGTGCGCGGTGCCTGGGGCCCGGAAAAACTGTTTTTT. Protein sequence: CASSQVRGAWGPEKLFF. The rearrangement uses TRBV4-1 and TRBJ1-4; tentatively, D is TRBD1 (5 bases). The CDR3 loop spans 17 amino acids. Germline assignment: CDR1 MGHRA and CDR2 YSYEKL. V was clipped by 1 base and J by 8 bases, with 20 bases between them.

This clone occurred a few times. The chain has TRBV27 and TRBJ2-5; a possible D gene is TRBD2 (6 bases). The CDR3 loop spans 14 amino acids. CDR1 and CDR2 from the germline V gene are MNHEY and SMNVEV (reference sequence). Trimming took 2 bases from V and 3 from J, leaving 10 bases between them. The DNA of the CDR3 is TGTGCCAGCAGTTTAGGCGGGATGAAAGAGACCCAGTACTTC. Its protein is CASSLGGMKETQYF.

The genes are TRBV4-1 and TRBJ1-6; D might be TRBD1 (6 bases). V lost 0 bases and J 9 bases, leaving 21 bases between the germline ends. The CDR3 extends over 18 amino acids. Germline-derived CDR1 and CDR2 are MGHRA and YSYEKL. In nucleotides, the CDR3 is TGCGCCAGCAGCCAAGATATTACAGGGACCCTACTTCTTTCACCCCTCCACTTT. Translation: CASSQDITGTLLLSPLHF.

This clone came up a few times. V is TRBV5-1 and J is TRBJ1-5; 10 bases are a match to TRBD1. The J segment lost 7 bases and the V segment lost 0 bases, leaving 4 bases of the junction unmatched. The CDR3 totals 15 residues. Per germline, CDR1 SGHRS and CDR2 YFSETQ. The CDR3 loop reads CASSLDGTGDQPQHF. For the CDR3, the DNA is TGCGCCAGCAGCTTGGATGGGACAGGGGACCAGCCCCAGCATTTT.

The gene calls are TRBV4-1 and TRBJ2-7; D might be TRBD2 (6 bases). The CDR3 totals 15 residues. From germline, CDR1 is MGHRA and CDR2 YSYEKL. V dropped 3 bases and J dropped 0 bases, with 12 bases sitting between them. CDR3: CASSHTAGSSYEQYF. CDR3 bases: TGCGCCAGCAGCCACACCGCCGGGAGCTCCTACGAGCAGTACTTC.

The chain is built from TRBV6-1 and TRBJ2-3, with D perhaps TRBD2 (5 bases). CDR3 length equals 16 residues. From germline, CDR1 is MNHNS and CDR2 SASEGT. V was cut by 0 bases and J by 1 base, with 11 bases left in between. The CDR3 DNA follows: TGTGCCAGCAGTGAAGCTTCGGGGATCGGCACAGATACGCAGTATTTT. This encodes CASSEASGIGTDTQYF.

This chain connects TRBV9 to TRBJ1-1; 9 nucleotides align to TRBD1. CDR1 is SGDLS, CDR2 YYNGEE, per germline. Trimming at V came to 2 bases and at J to 5 bases, leaving 1 base not matched to a gene. The CDR3 has 13 residues. The CDR3 DNA is TGTGCCAGCAGCGTGACAGGGGGAACTGAAGCTTTCTTT. Translated, it gives CASSVTGGTEAFF.

This rearrangement joins TRBV7-6 to TRBJ2-1, with 10 bases identical to TRBD2. V shed 4 bases, J shed 6 bases, and the junction held 12 bases outside the gene matches. Per germline, CDR1 SGHVS and CDR2 FNYEAQ. The CDR3 spans 17 residues. In DNA, the CDR3 is TGTGCCAGCAGCTCTCTCCTAGCGGGAGTAGGGGGCAATGAGCAGTTCTTC. Protein product: CASSSLLAGVGGNEQFF.